This entry lists 21 T cell receptor beta chains sequenced from one sample in a study of CD8 T cells in ankylosing spondylitis. General study points: What seemed typical of ankylosing spondylitis blood was a TCR beta motif built from several highly homologous variants.

TCRdb re-called the 5' RACE reads through MiXCR, storing one row per CDR3 protein. The sample includes 500,000 or so distinct CDR3 sequences, about 5% seen only once; the top ten take roughly 3.5%. Their cognate antigens are unknown. The sample taken for sequencing was blood, either unsorted or a sorted T cell fraction (not recorded which). Receptors were obtained from a male donor with ankylosing spondylitis.

V is TRBV27 and J is TRBJ2-1; D is unresolved. The length of the CDR3 is 14 residues. Trimming shortened V by 3 bases and J by 4 bases, and 10 bases separated the two germline ends. CDR1 and CDR2 from the germline V gene are MNHEY and SMNVEV (reference sequence). CDR3 nucleotides: TGTGCCAGCAGTTTTGGCCTAGATTACAATGAGCAGTTCTTC. Its protein product is CASSFGLDYNEQFF.

At least ten counts were recorded for this clonotype. The J gene is TRBJ1-3, the V gene TRBV4-1; D possibly corresponds to TRBD1 (6 bases). V was trimmed by 2 bases and J by 2 bases, leaving 22 bases between them. The CDR3 is made up of 19 amino acids. Germline-derived CDR1 and CDR2 are MGHRA and YSYEKL. Here the CDR3 DNA reads TGCGCCAGCAGCCAAACGGAGCGGGTCAGGGGTTTTACTGGAAACACCATATATTTT. Protein sequence: CASSQTERVRGFTGNTIYF.

The table lists this clonotype with many counts. This CDR3 is CASSARGDNGATNEKLFF. The CDR3 DNA follows: TGTGCCAGCAGCGCGAGGGGGGACAACGGGGCAACTAATGAAAAACTGTTTTTT. The V call is TRBV9, the J call TRBJ1-4, with a tentative D call TRBD1 (6 bases). V was pared by 3 bases and J by 0 bases, with 18 bases between. The germline CDR1 and CDR2 sequences are SGDLS and YYNGEE. CDR3 size: 18 residues.

This clonotype came up many times. J is TRBJ2-1 and V is TRBV10-2; no reliable D call. Germline CDR1 and CDR2: WSHSY and SAAADI. V lost 0 bases to trimming and J lost 1 base, with 10 bases between them. There are 16 residues in the CDR3. CDR3 DNA sequence: TGCGCCAGCAGTGAGTCGTGGAAAGGGTCCTACAATGAGCAGTTCTTC. Protein product: CASSESWKGSYNEQFF.

This clonotype was counted at least ten times. This chain joins TRBV11-2 and TRBJ2-3, with a possible D match to TRBD1 (7 bases). This CDR3 is built from 16 residues. The V gene's germline CDR1 is SGHAT and CDR2 FQNNGV. The V end lost 5 bases, the J end lost 3 bases, and 18 bases lay between the germline ends. Written as DNA, the CDR3 is TGTGCCAGCAGCGCTTTCAGGGGGGTGGAAACAGATACGCAGTATTTT. Protein sequence: CASSAFRGVETDTQYF.

This clonotype was observed at least ten times. The rearrangement links TRBV29-1 to TRBJ1-2; 9 positions match TRBD1. The CDR3 has 14 residues. V was clipped by 8 bases and J by 4 bases; unmatched bases: 11. The germline CDR1 and CDR2 sequences are SQVTM and ANQGSEA. The CDR3 protein is CSTGDGTGLYGYTF. CDR3 nucleotides: TGCAGCACAGGGGACGGGACAGGGCTCTATGGCTACACCTTC.

This chain links TRBV10-3 with TRBJ2-5; no clear D gene. The germline V and J ends were trimmed by 10 bases and 0 bases, with 12 bases remaining between them. This CDR3 is 13 amino acids long. Germline V lookup: CDR1 ENHRY, CDR2 SYGVKD. The CDR3, as DNA: TGTGCCACCCGCCCTTCGTACCAAGAGACCCAGTACTTC. Its translation is CATRPSYQETQYF.

This clonotype was seen at least ten times. The gene calls are TRBV20-1 and TRBJ1-5; D gene uncertain. CDR1 DFQATT and CDR2 SNEGSKA come from the germline V gene (reference sequence). The length of the CDR3 is 14 residues. V was cut by 3 bases and J by 3 bases, with 12 bases left in between. CDR3: CSARERAINQPQHF. The CDR3 nucleotides are TGCAGTGCTAGGGAGAGGGCAATCAATCAGCCCCAGCATTTT.

This clonotype was seen repeatedly, ten times or more. The chain employs TRBV7-2 and TRBJ2-2, with D unclear. V dropped 4 bases and J dropped 7 bases, with 4 bases sitting between them. The CDR3 spans 11 residues. The V gene's germline CDR1 is SGHTA and CDR2 FQGNSA. The CDR3 bases are TGTGCCAGCAGCTCATACGGGGAGCTGTTTTTT. Translation: CASSSYGELFF.

This clonotype was counted many times. V is TRBV6-2 or TRBV6-3 and J is TRBJ2-5; D gene ambiguous. Germline values: CDR1 MNHEY, CDR2 SVGEGT. The length of the CDR3 is 14 residues. Trimming took off 0 bases at V and 5 bases at J, with 10 bases between the two ends. DNA for the CDR3: TGTGCCAGCAGTTACTCGATCTTGGGTGAGACCCAGTACTTC. This codes for CASSYSILGETQYF.

This clonotype was counted ten times or more. CDR3 region: CASSSLFLAGVDNEQFF. The CDR3 DNA follows: TGTGCCAGCAGTTCCCTCTTCCTAGCGGGGGTTGACAATGAGCAGTTCTTC. The chain couples TRBV27 to TRBJ2-1; TRBD2 matches 10 bases. The V and J ends lost 4 bases and 5 bases, in that order; junction bases with no gene match: 11. Germline V gives CDR1 MNHEY, CDR2 SMNVEV (reference sequence). CDR3 length: 17 amino acids.

This clonotype has ten or more counts. The CDR3 loop is CSARDPWASRNEQFF. For the CDR3, the DNA is TGCAGTGCTAGAGATCCCTGGGCTAGTCGCAATGAGCAGTTCTTC. This chain joins TRBV20-1 and TRBJ2-1; D call uncertain. Deletions cut 0 bases from V and 6 bases from J, with 15 bases between. CDR3 length: 15 residues. The germline gives CDR1 DFQATT, CDR2 SNEGSKA (reference sequence).

The chain joins TRBV5-1 to TRBJ1-4, with 8 bases lining up with TRBD1. This CDR3 has 15 amino acids. V lost 4 bases, J lost 10 bases, and 12 bases stayed unmatched. CDR1 is SGHRS and CDR2 is YFSETQ in the germline V gene. The CDR3 loop is CASSLWTGRSGKLFF. DNA of the CDR3: TGCGCCAGCAGCCTTTGGACAGGGAGGTCGGGAAAACTGTTTTTT.

This clonotype appeared many times. V usage is TRBV20-1 and J usage is TRBJ2-1; TRBD2 matches at 11 bases. Germline lookup yields CDR1 DFQATT and CDR2 SNEGSKA (reference sequence). CDR3 length equals 14 residues. With V trimmed by 1 base and J by 10 bases, 6 bases remained unmatched. The CDR3 nucleotides are TGCAGTGCTAGAGCTAGCGGGAGGATGAACGAGCAGTTCTTC. It codes for CSARASGRMNEQFF.

The V and J genes are TRBV5-6 and TRBJ2-1; D is unclear. Germline V gene data show CDR1 as SGHDT and CDR2 as YYEEEE. V was cut by 4 bases and J by 4 bases, with 21 bases left in between. The CDR3 extends over 17 amino acids. The CDR3 DNA follows: TGTGCCAGCAGCCCCAGACCCCTCTGGGCGGAATACAATGAGCAGTTCTTC. It is translated as CASSPRPLWAEYNEQFF. The whole variable domain, filled in from reference TRBV5-6 and TRBJ2-1, reads DAGVTQSPTHLIKTRGQQVTLRCSPKSGHDTVSWYQQALGQGPQFIFQYYEEEERQRGNFPDRFSGHQFPNYSSELNVNALLLGDSALYLCASSPRPLWAEYNEQFFGPGTRLTVL.

This clonotype came up many times. The V gene is TRBV21-1, the J gene TRBJ2-2. TRBV21-1 is marked as a pseudogene. The CDR3 is 14 amino acids. The CDR3 loop is CASSKGAETGELFF. CDR3 nucleotides: TGTGCCAGCAGCAAAGGGGCAGAGACCGGGGAGCTGTTTTTT.

This clonotype was counted at least ten times. This chain connects TRBV4-1 to TRBJ1-2; 8 positions match TRBD1. CDR1 is MGHRA, CDR2 YSYEKL, per germline. This CDR3 region has 13 residues. The V gene end was trimmed by 4 bases and the J gene end by 6 bases; junction bases not matched to a gene: 4. The CDR3 loop is CASSRADRDGYTF. CDR3 bases: TGCGCCAGCAGCCGCGCGGACAGGGATGGCTACACCTTC.

This clonotype has a count of ten or more. The gene calls are TRBV5-8 and TRBJ2-5, with 7 bases lining up with TRBD2. V trimming: 2 bases; J trimming: 6 bases; junction bases outside the gene matches: 13. From germline, CDR1 is SGHTS and CDR2 YDEGEE. The CDR3 covers 16 residues. The DNA of the CDR3 is TGTGCCAGCAGCTTTAATGAGTGGGAGGGCGCGCAGACCCAGTACTTC. Its protein is CASSFNEWEGAQTQYF. The full variable domain, rest sourced from reference TRBV5-8 and TRBJ2-5, is EAGVTQSPTHLIKTRGQQATLRCSPISGHTSVYWYQQALGLGLQFLLWYDEGEERNRGNFPPRFSGRQFPNYSSELNVNALELEDSALYLCASSFNEWEGAQTQYFGPGTRLLVL.

There are many counts of this clonotype. This chain links TRBV5-1 with TRBJ1-1; D is ambiguous. In germline, CDR1 is SGHRS, CDR2 YFSETQ. The V gene lost 0 bases and the J gene lost 3 bases, with 9 bases spanning the gap. The CDR3 runs 14 residues. This CDR3 reads CASSLVHADTEAFF. As DNA, the CDR3 is TGCGCCAGCAGCTTGGTCCACGCAGACACTGAAGCTTTCTTT.

This clonotype has a count of ten or more. The chain combines TRBV18 with TRBJ1-1; D ambiguous. The V and J ends lost 3 bases and 0 bases respectively, with 8 bases between them. The CDR3 consists of 14 residues. Germline V gene data show CDR1 as KGHSH and CDR2 as LQKENI. The CDR3 here is CASSPTVMNTEAFF. In DNA form, the CDR3 reads TGTGCCAGCTCACCGACGGTAATGAACACTGAAGCTTTCTTT.

This clonotype was picked up many times. The rearrangement uses TRBV5-1 and TRBJ2-7, with 12 bases identical to TRBD2. Germline-derived CDR1 and CDR2 are SGHRS and YFSETQ. The V gene end was trimmed by 4 bases and the J gene end by 7 bases; junction bases not matched to a gene: 9. The CDR3 runs 15 residues. The DNA of the CDR3 is TGCGCCAGCAGCCCTGATCTAGCGGGAGGGAGTGAGCAGTACTTC. Translation: CASSPDLAGGSEQYF.